This TCR beta chain comes out of a study of CXCR3-negative and CXCR3-positive naive CD8 T cells. Study outcomes and limitations: Comparably high diversity was seen in both naive subsets, and much lower diversity in memory CD8+ cells. The study found more hydrophobic TRB CDR3s in CXCR3-positive naive cells than in CXCR3-negative naive cells.

Germline V gene data show CDR1 as SGHKS and CDR2 as YYEKEE (reference sequence). The CDR3 contains 15 residues. Details on this clonotype: No antigen is known for it.

UMI-tagged TRB cDNA libraries were built via 5' RACE. Reanalyzing the 5' RACE reads, TCRdb keeps one entry per CDR3 protein, without DNA. The listing contains tens of thousands of distinct CDR3 sequences. The rearrangement uses TRBV5-5 and TRBJ2-7; the TCRdb D gene call, TRBD1, has no DNA to confirm it. The sequencing sample was made of naive CXCR3- CD8+ T cells from blood. The subset is: CD45RO-CCR7+CD27+CD95- naive CD8+ T cells lacking CXCR3 (TNR3-). This sequence originates from a human donor in good health. Some clones in this sample may be carry-over from other donors' samples. CDR3 residues: CASSLTGTGNYEQYF.